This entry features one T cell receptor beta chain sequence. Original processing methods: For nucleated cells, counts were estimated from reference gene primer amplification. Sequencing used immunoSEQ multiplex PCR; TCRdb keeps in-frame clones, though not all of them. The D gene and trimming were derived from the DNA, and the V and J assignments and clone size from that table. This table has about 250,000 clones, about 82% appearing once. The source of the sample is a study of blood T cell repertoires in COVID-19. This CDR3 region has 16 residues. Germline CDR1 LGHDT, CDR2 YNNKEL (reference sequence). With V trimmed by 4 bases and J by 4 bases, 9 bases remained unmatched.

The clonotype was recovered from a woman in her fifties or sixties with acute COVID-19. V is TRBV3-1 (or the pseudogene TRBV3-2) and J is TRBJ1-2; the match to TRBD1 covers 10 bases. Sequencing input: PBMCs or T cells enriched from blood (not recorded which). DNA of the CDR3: TGTGCCAGCAGCCTCGCGCGGACAGGGGGGACCTATGGCTACACCTTC. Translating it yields CASSLARTGGTYGYTF.